Included here is one T cell receptor (beta chain) sequence, with context. Its antigen is not known. The sample comes from a study of cytomegalovirus exposure and HLA in healthy donors. Germline values: CDR1 MNHNS, CDR2 SASEGT. Between the trimmed V and J ends, which lost 11 bases and 6 bases, there was a span of 17 bases. CDR3 size: 14 residues. PCR primers comprised 60 Vbeta and 13 Jbeta primers. The data were produced by immunoSEQ multiplex PCR, yet TCRdb's version contains in-frame clones alone and is incomplete. The sample records around 150,000 clones, more than 65% being singletons. Study findings and constraints: Because they were indistinguishable, some V segments, including TRBV6-2 and TRBV6-3, were excluded. About 87% or about 30% of the time was how often most TCR beta V segments were productive, according to an earlier analysis.

Sequencing input: PBMCs. The chain links TRBV6-1 to TRBJ1-6; D is possibly TRBD1 (5 bases). The receptor was derived from a woman in her thirties or forties in good health and CMV-seropositive. The CDR3 loop reads CAGEVGDLNSPLHF. The CDR3 DNA follows: TGTGCCGGGGAGGTGGGGGACCTTAATTCACCCCTCCACTTT.